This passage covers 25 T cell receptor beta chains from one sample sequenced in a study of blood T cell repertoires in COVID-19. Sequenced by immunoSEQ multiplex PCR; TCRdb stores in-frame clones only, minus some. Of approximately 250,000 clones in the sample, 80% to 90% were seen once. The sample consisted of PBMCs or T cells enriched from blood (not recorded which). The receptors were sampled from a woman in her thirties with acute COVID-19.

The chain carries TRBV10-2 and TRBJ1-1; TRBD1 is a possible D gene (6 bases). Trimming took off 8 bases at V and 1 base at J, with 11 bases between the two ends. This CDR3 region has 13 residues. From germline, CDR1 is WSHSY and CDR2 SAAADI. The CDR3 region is CASGGQPNTEAFF. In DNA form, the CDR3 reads TGCGCCAGCGGTGGACAGCCGAACACTGAAGCTTTCTTT.

The CDR3 is CASSAGTGGNSPLHF. The DNA of the CDR3 is TGTGCCAGCAGCGCAGGGACAGGAGGGAATTCACCCCTCCACTTT. The chain is built from TRBV7-6 and TRBJ1-6; 8 bases align to TRBD1. The trim removed 5 bases at V and 7 bases at J, leaving 7 bases unmatched. The CDR3 contains 15 residues. The germline V gene encodes CDR1 SGHVS and CDR2 FNYEAQ.

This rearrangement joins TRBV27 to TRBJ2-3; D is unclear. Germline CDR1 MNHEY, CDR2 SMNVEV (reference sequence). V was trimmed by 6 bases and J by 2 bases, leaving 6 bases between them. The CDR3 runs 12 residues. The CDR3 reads CASSNSTDTQYF. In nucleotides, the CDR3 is TGTGCCAGCAGCAACTCCACAGATACGCAGTATTTT.

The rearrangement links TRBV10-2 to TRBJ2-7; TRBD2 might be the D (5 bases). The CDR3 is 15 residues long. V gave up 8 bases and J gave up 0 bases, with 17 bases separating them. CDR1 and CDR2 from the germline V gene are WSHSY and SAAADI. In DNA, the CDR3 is TGCGCCAGCCTGTTAACGGGAACCTCCTCCTACGAGCAGTACTTC. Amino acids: CASLLTGTSSYEQYF.

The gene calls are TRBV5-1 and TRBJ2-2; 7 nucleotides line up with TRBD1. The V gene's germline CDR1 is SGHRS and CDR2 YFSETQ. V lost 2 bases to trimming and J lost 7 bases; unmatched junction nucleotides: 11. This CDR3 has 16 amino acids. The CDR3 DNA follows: TGCGCCAGCAGCTTAGACGGACAGGTAACTCACGGGGAGCTGTTTTTT. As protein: CASSLDGQVTHGELFF.

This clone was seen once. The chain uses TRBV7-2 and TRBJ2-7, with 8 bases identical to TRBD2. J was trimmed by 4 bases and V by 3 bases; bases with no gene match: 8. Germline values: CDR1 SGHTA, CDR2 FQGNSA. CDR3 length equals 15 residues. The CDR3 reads CASSLRTGLEYEQYF. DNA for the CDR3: TGTGCCAGCAGCTTGCGGACGGGACTAGAGTACGAGCAGTACTTC.

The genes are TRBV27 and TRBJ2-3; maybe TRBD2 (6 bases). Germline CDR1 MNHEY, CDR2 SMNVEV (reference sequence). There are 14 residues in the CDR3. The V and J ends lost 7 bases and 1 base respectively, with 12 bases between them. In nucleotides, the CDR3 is TGTGCCAGCACCCAGGGCGGGGGCACAGATACGCAGTATTTT. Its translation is CASTQGGGTDTQYF.

The DNA for the CDR3 is TGTGCCAGCAGCGCCGAGGGGGGGAATTCACCCCTCCACTTT. This sequence encodes CASSAEGGNSPLHF. The rearrangement joins TRBV9 to TRBJ1-6; D is possibly TRBD1 (6 bases). The V gene's germline CDR1 is SGDLS and CDR2 YYNGEE. The CDR3 totals 14 residues. Trimming took 3 bases from V and 7 from J, leaving 11 bases between them. The variable domain in full, with the rest retrieved from reference TRBV9 and TRBJ1-6, is DSGVTQTPKHLITATGQRVTLRCSPRSGDLSVYWYQQSLDQGLQFLIQYYNGEERAKGNILERFSAQQFPDLHSELNLSSLELGDSALYFCASSAEGGNSPLHFGNGTRLTVT.

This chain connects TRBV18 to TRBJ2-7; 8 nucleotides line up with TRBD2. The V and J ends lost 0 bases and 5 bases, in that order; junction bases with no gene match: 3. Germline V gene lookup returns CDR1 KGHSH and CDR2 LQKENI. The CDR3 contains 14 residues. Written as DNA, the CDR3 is TGTGCCAGCTCACCACCGTCGGGGGGGGACGAGCAGTACTTC. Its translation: CASSPPSGGDEQYF.

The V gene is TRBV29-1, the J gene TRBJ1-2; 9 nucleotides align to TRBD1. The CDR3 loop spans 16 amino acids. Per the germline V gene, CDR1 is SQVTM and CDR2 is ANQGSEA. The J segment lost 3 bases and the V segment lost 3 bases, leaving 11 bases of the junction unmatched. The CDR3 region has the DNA TGCAGCGTTGACCCCCCCGGGACAGGGCATCACTATGGCTACACCTTC. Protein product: CSVDPPGTGHHYGYTF.

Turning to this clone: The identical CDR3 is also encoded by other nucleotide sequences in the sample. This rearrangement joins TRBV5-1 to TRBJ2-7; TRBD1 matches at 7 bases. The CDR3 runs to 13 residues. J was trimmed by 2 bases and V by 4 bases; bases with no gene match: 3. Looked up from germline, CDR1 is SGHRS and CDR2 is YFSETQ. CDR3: CASSRDSTYEQYF. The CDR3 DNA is TGCGCCAGCAGCCGGGACAGCACCTACGAGCAGTACTTC.

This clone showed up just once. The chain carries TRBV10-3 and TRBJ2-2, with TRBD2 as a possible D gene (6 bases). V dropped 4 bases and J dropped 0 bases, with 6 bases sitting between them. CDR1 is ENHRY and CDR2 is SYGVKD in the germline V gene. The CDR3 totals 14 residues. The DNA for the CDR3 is TGTGCCATCAGTGGGGGGGCGAACACCGGGGAGCTGTTTTTT. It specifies CAISGGANTGELFF.

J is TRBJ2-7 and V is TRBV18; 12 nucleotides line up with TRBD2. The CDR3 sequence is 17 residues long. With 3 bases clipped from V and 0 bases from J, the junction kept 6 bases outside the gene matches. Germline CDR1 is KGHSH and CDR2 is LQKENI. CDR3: CASSPTWTSGISYEQYF. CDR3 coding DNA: TGTGCCAGCTCACCCACCTGGACTAGCGGGATCTCCTACGAGCAGTACTTC.

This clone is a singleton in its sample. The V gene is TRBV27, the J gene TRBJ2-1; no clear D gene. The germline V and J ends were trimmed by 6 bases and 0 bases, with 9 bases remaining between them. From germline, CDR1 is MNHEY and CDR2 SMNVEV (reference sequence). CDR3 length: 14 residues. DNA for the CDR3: TGTGCCAGCAGGGGCTTTAGCTCCTACAATGAGCAGTTCTTC. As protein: CASRGFSSYNEQFF.

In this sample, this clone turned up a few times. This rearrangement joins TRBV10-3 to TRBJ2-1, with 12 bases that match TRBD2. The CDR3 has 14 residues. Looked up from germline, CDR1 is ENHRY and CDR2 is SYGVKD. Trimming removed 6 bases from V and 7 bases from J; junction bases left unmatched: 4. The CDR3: CAIRRLAGDNEQFF. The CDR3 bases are TGTGCCATCAGAAGACTAGCGGGGGATAATGAGCAGTTCTTC.

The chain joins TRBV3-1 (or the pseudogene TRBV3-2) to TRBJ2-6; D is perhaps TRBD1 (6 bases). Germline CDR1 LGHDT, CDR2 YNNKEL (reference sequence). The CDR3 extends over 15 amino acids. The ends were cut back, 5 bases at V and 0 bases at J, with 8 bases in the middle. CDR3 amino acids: CASSRDISGANVLTF. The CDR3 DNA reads TGTGCCAGCAGCAGGGACATCTCTGGGGCCAACGTCCTGACTTTC.

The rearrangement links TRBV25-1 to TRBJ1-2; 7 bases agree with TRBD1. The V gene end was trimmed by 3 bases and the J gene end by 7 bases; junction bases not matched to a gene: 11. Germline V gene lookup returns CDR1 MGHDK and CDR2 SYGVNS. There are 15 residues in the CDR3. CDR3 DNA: TGTGCCAGCAGTGATCACAGGGGCCCTGTCACTGGCTACACCTTC. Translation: CASSDHRGPVTGYTF.

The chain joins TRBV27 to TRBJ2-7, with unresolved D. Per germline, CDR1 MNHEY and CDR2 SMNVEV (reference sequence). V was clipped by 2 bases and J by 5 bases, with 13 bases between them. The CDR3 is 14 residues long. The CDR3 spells CASSLQQTGNEQYF. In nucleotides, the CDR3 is TGTGCCAGCAGTTTACAACAGACCGGCAACGAGCAGTACTTC.

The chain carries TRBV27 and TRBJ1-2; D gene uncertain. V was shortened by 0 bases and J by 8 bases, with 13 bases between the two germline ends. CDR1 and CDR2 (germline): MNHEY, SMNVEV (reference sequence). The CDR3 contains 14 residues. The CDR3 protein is CASSLSFSSGGYTF. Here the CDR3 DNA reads TGTGCCAGCAGTTTATCGTTCAGTTCGGGAGGCTACACCTTC.

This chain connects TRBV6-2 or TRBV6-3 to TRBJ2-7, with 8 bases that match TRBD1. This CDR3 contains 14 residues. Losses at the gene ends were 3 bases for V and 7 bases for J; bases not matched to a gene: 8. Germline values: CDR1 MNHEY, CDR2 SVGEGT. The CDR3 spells CASSYQGAYWEQYF. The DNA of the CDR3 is TGTGCCAGCAGTTATCAGGGGGCCTATTGGGAGCAGTACTTC.

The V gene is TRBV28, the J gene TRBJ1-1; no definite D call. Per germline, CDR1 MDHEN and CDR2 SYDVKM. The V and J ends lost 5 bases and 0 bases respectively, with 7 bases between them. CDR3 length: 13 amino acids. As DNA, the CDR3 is TGTGCCAGCAGTCTTCTTATGAACACTGAAGCTTTCTTT. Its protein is CASSLLMNTEAFF.

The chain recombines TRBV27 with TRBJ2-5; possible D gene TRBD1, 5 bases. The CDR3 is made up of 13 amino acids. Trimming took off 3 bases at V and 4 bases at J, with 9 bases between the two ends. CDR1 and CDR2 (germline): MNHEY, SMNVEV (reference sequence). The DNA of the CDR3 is TGTGCCAGCAGTTTCTATAGGGGAGAGACCCAGTACTTC. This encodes CASSFYRGETQYF.

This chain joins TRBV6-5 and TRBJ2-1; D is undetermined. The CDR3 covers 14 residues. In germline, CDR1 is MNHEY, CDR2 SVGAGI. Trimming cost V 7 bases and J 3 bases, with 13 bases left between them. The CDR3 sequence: CASTDLRLYNEQFF. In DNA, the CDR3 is TGTGCCAGCACGGATCTCAGGCTCTACAATGAGCAGTTCTTC.

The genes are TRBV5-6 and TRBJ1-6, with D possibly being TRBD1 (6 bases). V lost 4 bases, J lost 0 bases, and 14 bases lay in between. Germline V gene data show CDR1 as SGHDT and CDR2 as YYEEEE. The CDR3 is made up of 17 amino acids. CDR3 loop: CASSLSDSDSYNSPLHF. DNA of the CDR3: TGTGCCAGCAGCCTCTCGGACAGTGACTCCTATAATTCACCCCTCCACTTT.

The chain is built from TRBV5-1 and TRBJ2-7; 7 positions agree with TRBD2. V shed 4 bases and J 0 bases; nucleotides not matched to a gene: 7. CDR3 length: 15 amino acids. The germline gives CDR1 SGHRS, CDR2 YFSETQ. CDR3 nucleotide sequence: TGCGCCAGCAGCCAAGATATAGCGGGCTCCTACGAGCAGTACTTC. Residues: CASSQDIAGSYEQYF.